The clone carrying this T cell receptor beta chain turned up a few times. Its antigen is still unknown. In TCRdb, the 5' RACE reads were re-called with MiXCR into one record per CDR3 protein. The data show approximately 600,000 distinct CDR3 sequences, with approximately 9.6% seen just once and around 3.1% held by the top ten. This record belongs to a study of identical twins. Study findings and constraints: Cross-sectional statistics, not tracking of the same donors, supported the conclusions. It was possible that invariant MAIT and iNKT cells partly confounded the zero-insertion analyses.

CDR3 size: 18 residues. Germline assignment: CDR1 LGHNA and CDR2 YSLEER. With 1 base clipped from V and 4 bases from J, the junction kept 13 bases outside the gene matches. The sample was also reused in another study, on yellow fever vaccine responses in identical twins.

This receptor was taken from a woman in her late teens or twenties in good health. The rearrangement uses TRBV4-3 and TRBJ2-7; 10 bases map to TRBD2. Sequences were obtained from PBMCs. The CDR3 nucleotides are TGCGCCAGCAGCCAAGTCAAAGGCGGACTAGCGGATACTTACGAGCAGTACTTC. It codes for CASSQVKGGLADTYEQYF.